Listed below are T cell receptor beta chains from one sample, sequenced in a study of identical twins. TCRdb used MiXCR to reprocess the 5' RACE reads, holding one entry per CDR3 protein. Of roughly 240,000 distinct CDR3 sequences listed, approximately 7% are singletons. The sample also formed part of further work on yellow fever vaccine responses in identical twins.

The sample consisted of memory (CD45RO+) T cells sorted from blood. The origin of the receptors is a woman aged 18-35 years in good health. Both conserved end residues are part of each CDR3. A D gene is named only where the DNA matches it firmly. Expanded clones get a size class; other rows say once, few or many, or leave the size out.

D gene	V gene	clone size	J gene	CDR3 DNA	CDR3 protein
.	TRBV20-1	few	TRBJ2-4	TGCAGTGCTGCTCCGGGAGCTAGGGCCAAAAACATTCAGTACTTC	CSAAPGARAKNIQYF
.	TRBV10-3	.	TRBJ2-5	TGTGCCATCAGTGGGGGCCAAGAGACCCAGTACTTC	CAISGGQETQYF
TRBD2	TRBV5-1	many	TRBJ2-1	TGCGCCAGCAGCTACGGACTAGCGGGATCCCTCTACAATGAGCAGTTCTTC	CASSYGLAGSLYNEQFF
TRBD2	TRBV6-5	many	TRBJ2-3	TGTGCCAGCAGTGTACTAGCGGGGGGGACAGATACGCAGTATTTT	CASSVLAGGTDTQYF
TRBD1	TRBV6-1	few	TRBJ1-1	TGTGCCAGCAGTGGAACCGGGACAGCGAACACTGAAGCTTTCTTT	CASSGTGTANTEAFF
.	TRBV2	many	TRBJ1-1	TGTGCCAGCAGTGATCCCGGGCCGGGCGGGATGTCTGAAGCTTTCTTT	CASSDPGPGGMSEAFF
.	TRBV19	.	TRBJ1-1	TGTGCCAGTAGTATCCGACGGCAGAACACTGAAGCTTTCTTT	CASSIRRQNTEAFF
.	TRBV6-1	.	TRBJ1-6	TGTGCCAGCAGTGGACAGCAACTTAATTCACCCCTCCACTTT	CASSGQQLNSPLHF
.	TRBV3-1	few	TRBJ2-1	TGTGCCAGCAGCCAAGACTCCCGCTCCTACAATGAGCAGTTCTTC	CASSQDSRSYNEQFF
.	TRBV20-1	.	TRBJ2-5	TGCAGTGCCACGAAACTCAGTTTCGGGAATCAAGAGACCCAGTACTTC	CSATKLSFGNQETQYF
.	TRBV18	few	TRBJ1-2	TGTGCCAGCTCACCAGCTAGGGGAGCTAACTATGGCTACACCTTC	CASSPARGANYGYTF
.	TRBV20-1	few	TRBJ2-5	TGCAGTGCACCGCCTGTGGGGCAAGAGACCCAGTACTTC	CSAPPVGQETQYF
TRBD2	TRBV3-1	.	TRBJ2-1	TGTGCCAGCAGCCAAGGACTAGCGGTGGCTGAGCAGTTCTTC	CASSQGLAVAEQFF
TRBD2	TRBV12-3/TRBV12-4	many	TRBJ2-3	TGTGCCAGCAGGGCTGGGACTACTAGCACAGATACGCAGTATTTT	CASRAGTTSTDTQYF
.	TRBV3-1	.	TRBJ1-5	TGTGCCAGCAGCCCGGTAGCAGGGGCAGGGCAGCCCCAGCATTTT	CASSPVAGAGQPQHF
.	TRBV28	.	TRBJ1-5	TGTGCCAGCAGTTTGTGGGCCCCCCTGGGCGATCAGCCCCAGCATTTT	CASSLWAPLGDQPQHF
TRBD1	TRBV2	many	TRBJ1-2	TGTGCCAGCGGTGGGACAGGGGGTTACTATGGCTACACCTTC	CASGGTGGYYGYTF
.	TRBV2	few	TRBJ1-4	TGTGCCAGCAGTGAAGCGCCAGGGTCGAGTGAAAAACTGTTTTTT	CASSEAPGSSEKLFF
.	TRBV10-1	few	TRBJ2-1	TGCGCCAGCAGTGATGCCCTGGGGGGCATCTCCTACAATGAGCAGTTCTTC	CASSDALGGISYNEQFF
.	TRBV25-1	many	TRBJ1-2	TGTGCCAGCAGTTCGGCAGGGCATGGCTACACCTTC	CASSSAGHGYTF
.	TRBV14	few	TRBJ2-3	TGTGCCAGCAGCCAACAGGGTGGTTACGCAGATACGCAGTATTTT	CASSQQGGYADTQYF